These 10 T cell receptor beta chains were all obtained from the same sample, sequenced in a study of OX40 agonist ivuxolimab in advanced cancers. Profiled with immunoSEQ multiplex PCR; TCRdb holds only in-frame clones, not every one. Found here are about 71,000 clones, roughly three quarters of them singletons; the top ten hold 5%. Sequenced material: CD4+ or CD8+ T cells sorted from blood, taken in a trial of the OX40 agonist ivuxolimab. The receptors were gathered from an adult with an advanced solid tumor such as melanoma, head and neck, liver or kidney cancer.

The chain combines TRBV27 with TRBJ2-2; D is possibly TRBD2 (6 bases). The germline gives CDR1 MNHEY, CDR2 SMNVEV (reference sequence). V was cut by 3 bases and J by 4 bases, with 12 bases left in between. The CDR3 has 15 amino acids. This CDR3 reads CASSFRDWTTGELFF. The CDR3 DNA sequence: TGTGCCAGCAGTTTCCGGGACTGGACCACCGGGGAGCTGTTTTTT.

The chain links TRBV30 to TRBJ1-6, with D tentatively TRBD1 (6 bases). Germline lookup yields CDR1 GTSNPN and CDR2 SVGIG (reference sequence). Trimming left V 0 bases short and J 10 bases short, with 16 bases between. The length of the CDR3 is 15 residues. CDR3 residues: CAWSVRSPGESPLHF. DNA for the CDR3: TGTGCCTGGAGTGTACGGAGTCCAGGGGAATCACCCCTCCACTTT.

This chain links TRBV27 with TRBJ2-7; D might be TRBD2 (6 bases). There are 15 residues in the CDR3. V shed 5 bases and J shed 4 bases, with 18 bases lying between them. Germline V CDR1 and CDR2: MNHEY, SMNVEV (reference sequence). The CDR3, as DNA: TGTGCCAGCAGTCTAACCGGGACTGGGGAGTACGAGCAGTACTTC. Protein product: CASSLTGTGEYEQYF.

CDR3 region: CASSPLGNQPQHF. The CDR3 nucleotides read TGTGCCAGCAGCCCCCTCGGGAATCAGCCCCAGCATTTT. This rearrangement joins TRBV7-6 to TRBJ1-5; D gene ambiguous. Trimming took off 5 bases at V and 4 bases at J, with 9 bases between the two ends. This CDR3 is built from 13 residues. Germline CDR1 reads SGHVS; CDR2 reads FNYEAQ.

The table lists this clone with a few counts. The chain joins TRBV4-1 to TRBJ1-2, with 10 bases aligning to TRBD1. The length of the CDR3 is 14 residues. Germline V gene lookup returns CDR1 MGHRA and CDR2 YSYEKL. V shed 4 bases, J shed 6 bases, and the junction held 5 bases outside the gene matches. As DNA, the CDR3 is TGCGCCAGCAGCCTCGGGACAGGGGTTAATGGCTACACCTTC. This encodes CASSLGTGVNGYTF.

This clone has more than one count but fewer than ten. The chain combines TRBV20-1 with TRBJ2-5; D is possibly TRBD2 (5 bases). This CDR3 has 10 residues. The V end lost 6 bases, the J end lost 5 bases, and 7 bases lay between the germline ends. Germline CDR1 DFQATT, CDR2 SNEGSKA (reference sequence). CDR3 bases: TGCAGTGCCACGGGGGAGACCCAGTACTTC. Translation gives CSATGETQYF.

This clone has only a few counts. The genes are TRBV2 and TRBJ2-5; the D gene is possibly TRBD2 (5 bases). Deletions cut 0 bases from V and 4 bases from J, with 12 bases between. Germline V gene data show CDR1 as SNHLY and CDR2 as FYNNEI. This CDR3 is 15 amino acids long. The CDR3 bases are TGTGCCAGCAGTGAAGCGACCCTAGCCGGAGAGACCCAGTACTTC. Translated: CASSEATLAGETQYF.

This chain links TRBV18 with TRBJ2-7, with 7 nucleotides matching TRBD1. The CDR3 runs to 15 residues. With V trimmed by 6 bases and J by 0 bases, 8 bases remained unmatched. Germline V lookup: CDR1 KGHSH, CDR2 LQKENI. The CDR3 DNA reads TGTGCCAGCTCGCCTACAGGGGACCCCTCCTACGAGCAGTACTTC. It specifies CASSPTGDPSYEQYF.

The chain is built from TRBV25-1 and TRBJ1-2, with 7 positions matching TRBD1. With V trimmed by 7 bases and J by 1 base, 9 bases remained unmatched. CDR1 and CDR2 (germline): MGHDK, SYGVNS. This CDR3 comprises 15 residues. The CDR3 loop is CASKGAATFNYGYTF. CDR3 nucleotides: TGTGCCAGCAAGGGGGCCGCGACTTTTAACTATGGCTACACCTTC.

V and J are TRBV27 and TRBJ2-3, with D tentatively TRBD2 (5 bases). The CDR3 is 17 residues long. Germline CDR1 and CDR2: MNHEY and SMNVEV (reference sequence). With 4 bases removed from V and 6 bases from J, the gap between germline ends came to 23 bases. CDR3 coding DNA: TGTGCCAGCAGTTCCTCCCGAGGGCCCCTGAGGACGGATACGCAGTATTTT. Translated: CASSSSRGPLRTDTQYF.